These 28 T cell receptor beta chains were all obtained from the same sample, sequenced in a study of cytomegalovirus exposure and HLA in healthy donors. This PCR relied on a set of 60 Vbeta primers and 13 Jbeta primers. Profiling relied on immunoSEQ multiplex PCR, and the TCRdb table lists in-frame clones only, not all of them. The sample totals about 140,000 clones. What was sequenced was PBMCs. All receptors come from a woman between 18 and 29 years old in good health and CMV-seronegative.

This sequence joins TRBV13 and TRBJ2-7, with a possible D match to TRBD2 (5 bases). Trimming cost V 1 base and J 6 bases, with 7 bases left between them. The length of the CDR3 is 12 residues. The V gene's germline CDR1 is PRHDT and CDR2 FYEKMQ (reference sequence). CDR3 coding DNA: TGTGCCAGCAGCTTAGTACGGGGCGAGCAGTACTTC. Its protein product is CASSLVRGEQYF.

The chain uses TRBV29-1 and TRBJ2-3; D is possibly TRBD2 (7 bases). The CDR3 has 15 amino acids. Trimming left V 6 bases short and J 2 bases short, with 18 bases between. From germline, CDR1 is SQVTM and CDR2 ANQGSEA. The CDR3 DNA reads as TGCAGCGTGCGCCCGGGGGCGGGAGCCACAGATACGCAGTATTTT. Its translation: CSVRPGAGATDTQYF.

The rearrangement joins TRBV5-1 to TRBJ2-1; 10 bases align to TRBD2. This CDR3 has 15 amino acids. V lost 4 bases to trimming and J lost 8 bases; unmatched junction nucleotides: 9. Germline CDR1 is SGHRS and CDR2 is YFSETQ. The CDR3 region has the DNA TGCGCCAGCAGCCTAGCGGGAGTACGTAGGGATGAGCAGTTCTTC. It specifies CASSLAGVRRDEQFF.

The V gene is TRBV29-1, the J gene TRBJ1-1; D ambiguous. The germline V and J ends were trimmed by 4 bases and 4 bases, with 10 bases remaining between them. Germline V lookup: CDR1 SQVTM, CDR2 ANQGSEA. The CDR3 is 12 residues long. DNA of the CDR3: TGCAGCGTTGGACGGGAGGGCACTGAAGCTTTCTTT. It translates to CSVGREGTEAFF.

The chain uses TRBV2 and TRBJ1-2, with a possible D match to TRBD1 (5 bases). The V and J ends lost 5 bases and 4 bases respectively, with 14 bases between them. This CDR3 comprises 14 residues. Germline values: CDR1 SNHLY, CDR2 FYNNEI. CDR3 region: CASSQNQGSYGYTF. In DNA, the CDR3 is TGTGCCAGCAGTCAGAATCAGGGAAGCTATGGCTACACCTTC.

The rearrangement links TRBV7-2 to TRBJ1-2; D gene ambiguous. Looked up from germline, CDR1 is SGHTA and CDR2 is FQGNSA. CDR3 length: 13 residues. Trimming stripped 4 bases from V and 5 bases from J, with 11 bases between. The CDR3, as DNA: TGTGCCAGCAGCTCATGGACTGAATATGGCTACACCTTC. Protein product: CASSSWTEYGYTF.

The chain uses TRBV6-5 and TRBJ2-1, with 11 bases matching TRBD1. The CDR3 has 13 residues. Germline CDR1 and CDR2: MNHEY and SVGAGI. J gave up 9 bases and V 6 bases, and 4 bases lay outside the gene matches. CDR3 in amino acids: CASRGQGGGEQFF. In nucleotides, the CDR3 is TGTGCCAGCAGGGGACAGGGGGGAGGTGAGCAGTTCTTC.

This chain uses TRBV15 with TRBJ1-2; 10 bases align to TRBD1. CDR1 is LNHNV, CDR2 YYDKDF, per germline (reference sequence). J lost 7 bases, V lost 0 bases, and 8 bases had no gene match. The CDR3 length is 16 residues. The CDR3 DNA follows: TGTGCCACCAGCAGAGATCGGGAGACAGGGGGCAGTGGCTACACCTTC. Its protein is CATSRDRETGGSGYTF.

The V and J genes are TRBV6-4 and TRBJ1-2, with D perhaps TRBD1 (6 bases). Germline CDR1 is MRHNA and CDR2 is SNTAGT. This CDR3 comprises 13 residues. Trimming stripped 4 bases from V and 5 bases from J, with 11 bases between. The DNA of the CDR3 is TGTGCCAGCAGTGTTCAGGGGAGTTATGGCTACACCTTC. Its translation is CASSVQGSYGYTF.

The chain recombines TRBV6-1 with TRBJ1-5; D not certain. Trimming removed 4 bases at V and 6 bases at J, with 13 bases between. Germline loops: CDR1 MNHNS, CDR2 SASEGT. The CDR3 runs to 14 residues. The CDR3 bases are TGTGCCAGCAGTGCAGCAGAGGAGGGTCAGCCCCAGCATTTT. Protein product: CASSAAEEGQPQHF.

The chain is built from TRBV30 and TRBJ1-6; TRBD1 matches 8 bases. Germline V gene lookup returns CDR1 GTSNPN and CDR2 SVGIG (reference sequence). The V and J ends lost 7 bases and 8 bases, in that order; junction bases with no gene match: 7. The CDR3 has 13 residues. CDR3 sequence: CAFGQGGDSPLHF. CDR3 in DNA: TGTGCCTTTGGACAGGGTGGTGATTCACCCCTCCACTTT.

The chain uses TRBV27 and TRBJ2-1; TRBD2 aligns across 16 bases. The V gene end was trimmed by 6 bases and the J gene end by 2 bases; junction bases not matched to a gene: 7. The CDR3 extends over 18 amino acids. Germline CDR1 is MNHEY and CDR2 is SMNVEV (reference sequence). For the CDR3, the DNA is TGTGCCAGCAGAACCGGGACTAGCGGGAGGGCAACCTACAATGAGCAGTTCTTC. Protein: CASRTGTSGRATYNEQFF.

CDR3 in amino acids: CASSSLVHEQFF. DNA for the CDR3: TGTGCCAGCTCATCACTAGTCCATGAGCAGTTCTTC. This sequence joins TRBV18 and TRBJ2-1; perhaps TRBD2 as D (5 bases). V lost 5 bases to trimming and J lost 8 bases, with 10 bases between them. The CDR3 contains 12 residues. Looked up from germline, CDR1 is KGHSH and CDR2 is LQKENI.

The chain couples TRBV30 to TRBJ2-2; 11 positions match TRBD1. Germline-derived CDR1 and CDR2 are GTSNPN and SVGIG (reference sequence). Trimming took 3 bases from V and 0 from J; bases not matched to a gene: 9. The CDR3 spans 18 residues. The CDR3 loop is CAWSWDRGLGPNTGELFF. The CDR3 DNA reads TGTGCCTGGAGCTGGGACAGGGGGTTGGGGCCGAACACCGGGGAGCTGTTTTTT. Filled out from reference TRBV30 and TRBJ2-2, the complete variable domain reads SQTIHQWPATLVQPVGSPLSLECTVEGTSNPNLYWYRQAAGRGLQLLFYSVGIGQISSEVPQNLSASRPQDRQFILSSKKLLLSDSGFYLCAWSWDRGLGPNTGELFFGEGSRLTVL.

The J gene is TRBJ1-2, the V gene TRBV29-1, with 8 positions matching TRBD1. Looked up from germline, CDR1 is SQVTM and CDR2 is ANQGSEA. The CDR3 consists of 14 residues. V lost 3 bases, J lost 8 bases, and 11 bases stayed unmatched. The DNA for the CDR3 is TGCAGCGTTGAGCCCGGACAGGGCGATTCGGGCTACACCTTC. Translation: CSVEPGQGDSGYTF.

The gene calls are TRBV7-9 and TRBJ1-6; D is possibly TRBD1 (6 bases). The CDR3 loop spans 15 amino acids. The germline V and J ends were trimmed by 3 bases and 7 bases, with 13 bases remaining between them. Germline V gene data show CDR1 as SEHNR and CDR2 as FQNEAQ (reference sequence). The CDR3 loop reads CASSFQGQSNSPLHF. The CDR3 nucleotides read TGTGCCAGCAGCTTTCAAGGACAGTCCAATTCACCCCTCCACTTT.

The chain recombines TRBV7-9 with TRBJ1-1; D uncertain. The germline V gene has CDR1 SEHNR and CDR2 FQNEAQ (reference sequence). V was clipped by 1 base and J by 5 bases, with 11 bases between them. The CDR3 is 14 residues long. Written as DNA, the CDR3 is TGTGCCAGCAGCTTAGGAACGGCGACAACTGAAGCTTTCTTT. Protein: CASSLGTATTEAFF.

This chain uses TRBV6-1 with TRBJ1-1; D ambiguous. CDR1 is MNHNS, CDR2 SASEGT, per germline. V was clipped by 5 bases and J by 1 base, with 11 bases between them. CDR3 length: 14 amino acids. The CDR3 here is CASSHSGSNTEAFF. The CDR3 nucleotides are TGTGCCAGCAGTCATTCAGGTTCGAACACTGAAGCTTTCTTT.

The chain links TRBV12-2 to TRBJ1-5. TRBV12-2 represents a pseudogene. The CDR3 sequence is 15 residues long. In nucleotides, the CDR3 is TGTGCAAGTCGCTGGGAGGATCCGTGCAATCAGCCCCAGCATTTT. Protein: CASRWEDPCNQPQHF.

The chain recombines TRBV11-2 with TRBJ2-7; possible D gene TRBD1, 6 bases. The V and J ends lost 4 bases and 4 bases respectively, with 11 bases between them. Germline V CDR1 and CDR2: SGHAT, FQNNGV. This CDR3 contains 13 residues. Here the CDR3 reads CASSSGTTYEQYV. The CDR3 bases are TGTGCCAGCAGCTCCGGGACAACTTACGAGCAGTACGTC.

V gene TRBV27 combines with J gene TRBJ2-3; no definite D call. The CDR3 has 13 amino acids. V lost 3 bases and J lost 0, with 4 bases in between. Germline V lookup: CDR1 MNHEY, CDR2 SMNVEV (reference sequence). CDR3 amino acids: CASSLRSTDTQYF. CDR3 coding DNA: TGTGCCAGCAGTTTGCGAAGCACAGATACGCAGTATTTT.

The V and J genes are TRBV7-9 and TRBJ2-3, with D maybe TRBD2 (6 bases). CDR3 length: 15 residues. Per germline, CDR1 SEHNR and CDR2 FQNEAQ (reference sequence). Trimming took 3 bases from V and 6 from J, leaving 16 bases between them. The CDR3 here is CASSFTVGGRDTQYF. In DNA, the CDR3 is TGTGCCAGCAGCTTTACGGTCGGGGGAAGGGATACGCAGTATTTT.

The chain carries TRBV29-1 and TRBJ2-3; 10 bases are a match to TRBD2. V shed 4 bases, J shed 2 bases, and the junction held 3 bases outside the gene matches. Per the germline V gene, CDR1 is SQVTM and CDR2 is ANQGSEA. CDR3 length: 14 amino acids. CDR3 nucleotide sequence: TGCAGCGTTGGAGCGGGAGGGTCCACAGATACGCAGTATTTT. It is translated as CSVGAGGSTDTQYF.

The chain links TRBV6-5 to TRBJ2-1, with D possibly matching TRBD2 (7 bases). In germline, CDR1 is MNHEY, CDR2 SVGAGI. V lost 8 bases and J 8 bases, leaving 16 bases between the germline ends. This CDR3 is 13 amino acids long. The CDR3 here is CASCRAGAYEQFF. The CDR3, as DNA: TGTGCCAGCTGCCGGGCGGGGGCTTATGAGCAGTTCTTC.

The chain joins TRBV4-1 to TRBJ2-5, with TRBD1 matching 8 bases. The J call could be wrong; TRBJ2-7 is a better fit for the DNA end. The CDR3 is 15 residues long. Germline V CDR1 and CDR2: MGHRA, YSYEKL. The CDR3 region has the DNA TGCGCCAGCAGCCCCTGGACAGGGAAGAGGGACGAGCAGTACTTC. It specifies CASSPWTGKRDEQYF.

The chain carries TRBV29-1 and TRBJ2-1, with D possibly TRBD2 on 6 matching bases. This CDR3 spans 15 amino acids. CDR1 SQVTM and CDR2 ANQGSEA come from the germline V gene. The V and J ends lost 0 bases and 4 bases respectively, with 13 bases between them. DNA for the CDR3: TGCAGCGTTGAAGATCCAAGCGGGTCTTACAATGAGCAGTTCTTC. Protein product: CSVEDPSGSYNEQFF.

The chain uses TRBV4-3 and TRBJ2-1; 7 bases map to TRBD1. Germline V gene sequence: CDR1 LGHNA, CDR2 YSLEER. V gave up 1 base and J gave up 3 bases; unmatched junction bases: 3. CDR3 length: 15 amino acids. The CDR3 here is CASSQVTGLYNEQFF. CDR3 coding DNA: TGCGCCAGCAGCCAAGTGACAGGGCTCTACAATGAGCAGTTCTTC.

The chain employs TRBV6-5 and TRBJ1-2; TRBD1 is a possible D gene (6 bases). Germline loops: CDR1 MNHEY, CDR2 SVGAGI. The CDR3 is 14 amino acids. Trimming removed 6 bases at V and 4 bases at J, with 15 bases between. This chain's CDR3 is CASRARTGSYGYTF. In DNA, the CDR3 is TGTGCCAGCAGAGCCAGAACAGGGTCCTATGGCTACACCTTC.